A selection of T cell receptor beta chains follows, all from one sample in a study of breast tumors, draining lymph nodes, adjacent tissues. From the multiplex PCR reads, TCRdb called clonotypes with MiXCR, one entry per CDR3 protein. Of about 270,000 distinct CDR3 sequences in the sample, 30% to 35% were seen once. The material sequenced was axillary lymph node tissue. These receptors were obtained from a female donor with breast cancer. Some clones in this sample may be carry-over from other donors' samples. CDR3s include the opening cysteine and the closing phenylalanine or tryptophan. The D gene is left open where the match is weak. Not every row has a clone size; where given, it reads once, few, many or a size class.

d_gene: TRBD1; abundance: few; j_gene: TRBJ2-4; v_gene: TRBV11-3; CDR3aa: CASSLRTGLNIQYF; CDR3nt: TGTGCCAGCAGCCTGCGGACAGGGCTAAACATTCAGTACTTC
d_gene: TRBD1; abundance: .; j_gene: TRBJ1-6; v_gene: TRBV27; CDR3aa: CASSSGTALYSLLHF; CDR3nt: TGTGCCAGCAGCTCCGGGACAGCACTCTATTCGCTCCTCCACTTT
d_gene: TRBD1; abundance: many; j_gene: TRBJ2-5; v_gene: TRBV7-3; CDR3aa: CASSYRGSETQYF; CDR3nt: TGTGCCAGCAGCTACAGGGGGAGCGAGACCCAGTACTTC
d_gene: .; abundance: many; j_gene: TRBJ2-6; v_gene: TRBV9; CDR3aa: CASSADPRSSGANVLTF; CDR3nt: TGTGCCAGCAGCGCCGACCCCAGGTCTTCTGGGGCCAACGTCCTGACTTTC
d_gene: .; abundance: many; j_gene: TRBJ1-5; v_gene: TRBV20-1; CDR3aa: CSAKGLLSNQPQHF; CDR3nt: TGCAGTGCTAAAGGGCTGTTGAGCAATCAGCCCCAGCATTTT
d_gene: .; abundance: .; j_gene: TRBJ1-2; v_gene: TRBV12-3/TRBV12-4; CDR3aa: CASSSLIGELSGYTF; CDR3nt: TGTGCCAGCAGTAGCCTAATTGGGGAGCTGAGTGGCTACACCTTC
d_gene: .; abundance: many; j_gene: TRBJ1-2; v_gene: TRBV11-2; CDR3aa: CASSLRPGDLYGYTF; CDR3nt: TGTGCCAGCAGCTTAAGGCCAGGGGACTTGTATGGCTACACCTTC
d_gene: .; abundance: many; j_gene: TRBJ2-1; v_gene: TRBV2; CDR3aa: CASSVRVTGSGHNEQFF; CDR3nt: TGTGCCAGCAGTGTGAGGGTGACAGGATCGGGTCACAATGAGCAGTTCTTC
d_gene: .; abundance: few; j_gene: TRBJ2-1; v_gene: TRBV30; CDR3aa: CAWVLTRAYNEQFF; CDR3nt: TGTGCCTGGGTTTTAACTAGAGCCTACAATGAGCAGTTCTTC
d_gene: TRBD1; abundance: many; j_gene: TRBJ2-7; v_gene: TRBV5-1; CDR3aa: CASSTSGTGTGEQYF; CDR3nt: TGCGCCAGCAGCACATCCGGGACAGGGACGGGCGAGCAGTACTTC
d_gene: .; abundance: many; j_gene: TRBJ2-3; v_gene: TRBV3-1; CDR3aa: CASSQEGDPQYF; CDR3nt: TGTGCCAGCAGCCAGGAGGGAGATCCACAGTATTTT
d_gene: TRBD2; abundance: many; j_gene: TRBJ2-1; v_gene: TRBV5-5; CDR3aa: CASSLGLAGDYEQFF; CDR3nt: TGTGCCAGCAGCCTGGGACTAGCGGGTGACTATGAGCAGTTCTTC
d_gene: .; abundance: .; j_gene: TRBJ2-6; v_gene: TRBV9; CDR3aa: CASSAAGAGANVLTF; CDR3nt: TGTGCCAGCAGCGCCGCGGGGGCCGGGGCCAACGTCCTGACTTTC
d_gene: TRBD1; abundance: .; j_gene: TRBJ2-5; v_gene: TRBV29-1; CDR3aa: CSAFGQGETQYF; CDR3nt: TGCAGCGCTTTCGGACAGGGAGAGACCCAGTACTTC
d_gene: TRBD2; abundance: .; j_gene: TRBJ2-7; v_gene: TRBV10-3; CDR3aa: CAISWTSGGHYEQYF; CDR3nt: TGTGCCATCAGTTGGACTAGCGGAGGCCACTACGAGCAGTACTTC
d_gene: .; abundance: .; j_gene: TRBJ1-5; v_gene: TRBV28; CDR3aa: CASSTRGEGQGQPQHF; CDR3nt: TGTGCCAGCAGTACCCGGGGGGAGGGCCAAGGTCAGCCCCAGCATTTT
d_gene: .; abundance: many; j_gene: TRBJ1-2; v_gene: TRBV4-1; CDR3aa: CASSQFRTTGYTF; CDR3nt: TGCGCCAGCAGCCAATTTCGTACAACTGGCTACACCTTC
d_gene: .; abundance: few; j_gene: TRBJ2-3; v_gene: TRBV5-8; CDR3aa: CASSSATDTQYF; CDR3nt: TGTGCCAGCAGCTCGGCGACAGATACGCAGTATTTT
d_gene: .; abundance: many; j_gene: TRBJ1-4; v_gene: TRBV10-3; CDR3aa: CAISEYDRDYEKLFF; CDR3nt: TGTGCCATCAGTGAGTATGACAGAGACTATGAAAAACTGTTTTTT
d_gene: .; abundance: .; j_gene: TRBJ1-2; v_gene: TRBV2; CDR3aa: CASSEAGVGNGDGYTF; CDR3nt: TGTGCCAGCAGTGAGGCCGGAGTTGGGAACGGGGATGGCTACACCTTC
d_gene: .; abundance: many; j_gene: TRBJ1-5; v_gene: TRBV18; CDR3aa: CASSRADQPQHF; CDR3nt: TGTGCCAGCTCAAGGGCGGATCAGCCCCAGCATTTT
d_gene: TRBD2; abundance: many; j_gene: TRBJ2-7; v_gene: TRBV4-1; CDR3aa: CASSQVDTGTSGAYEQYF; CDR3nt: TGCGCCAGCAGCCAAGTTGATACCGGGACTAGCGGGGCCTACGAGCAGTACTTC
d_gene: .; abundance: many; j_gene: TRBJ2-7; v_gene: TRBV6-6; CDR3aa: CASSHGADYSYEQYF; CDR3nt: TGTGCCAGCAGCCACGGGGCCGATTATTCCTACGAGCAGTACTTC
d_gene: .; abundance: many; j_gene: TRBJ1-3; v_gene: TRBV11-2; CDR3aa: CASSVTLTPGTTIYF; CDR3nt: TGTGCCAGCAGCGTTACTTTGACCCCTGGCACCACCATATATTTT
d_gene: TRBD2; abundance: many; j_gene: TRBJ2-3; v_gene: TRBV10-3; CDR3aa: CAISDRGSGSLDTQYF; CDR3nt: TGTGCCATCAGTGATCGGGGTAGCGGGAGTTTGGATACGCAGTATTTT
d_gene: TRBD2; abundance: .; j_gene: TRBJ2-7; v_gene: TRBV6-1; CDR3aa: CACSLGLAAYEQYF; CDR3nt: TGTGCCTGCAGTTTGGGACTAGCGGCCTACGAGCAGTACTTC
d_gene: .; abundance: many; j_gene: TRBJ2-2; v_gene: TRBV5-1; CDR3aa: CASSLGAFGGELFF; CDR3nt: TGCGCCAGCAGCTTGGGGGCTTTCGGCGGGGAGCTGTTTTTT
d_gene: .; abundance: many; j_gene: TRBJ1-6; v_gene: TRBV12-3/TRBV12-4; CDR3aa: CASSRSVGSPLHF; CDR3nt: TGTGCCAGCAGTAGGTCGGTGGGTTCACCCCTCCACTTT
d_gene: TRBD2; abundance: many; j_gene: TRBJ2-1; v_gene: TRBV5-4; CDR3aa: CAVAGDAGGGNEQFF; CDR3nt: TGTGCCGTTGCGGGGGACGCGGGAGGGGGGAATGAGCAGTTCTTC
d_gene: .; abundance: .; j_gene: TRBJ2-3; v_gene: TRBV28; CDR3aa: CASSFGGRRDTQYF; CDR3nt: TGTGCCAGCAGTTTTGGTGGCAGGAGGGATACGCAGTATTTT
d_gene: .; abundance: many; j_gene: TRBJ2-1; v_gene: TRBV11-2; CDR3aa: CASSPIGGGEQFF; CDR3nt: TGTGCCAGCAGCCCAATTGGAGGGGGTGAGCAGTTCTTC
d_gene: .; abundance: few; j_gene: TRBJ2-7; v_gene: TRBV6-2/TRBV6-3; CDR3aa: CASSYYQRTEQYF; CDR3nt: TGTGCCAGCAGTTACTATCAGCGTACCGAGCAGTACTTC
d_gene: .; abundance: .; j_gene: TRBJ2-5; v_gene: TRBV2; CDR3aa: CASSVAIGTQYF; CDR3nt: TGTGCCAGCAGTGTGGCAATTGGGACCCAGTACTTC
d_gene: .; abundance: many; j_gene: TRBJ2-7; v_gene: TRBV5-1; CDR3aa: CASSFDYFTYEQYF; CDR3nt: TGCGCCAGCAGCTTTGATTATTTTACCTACGAGCAGTACTTC
d_gene: TRBD1; abundance: many; j_gene: TRBJ2-5; v_gene: TRBV11-3; CDR3aa: CASSVGAGGEKTQYF; CDR3nt: TGTGCCAGCAGCGTCGGGGCAGGGGGCGAGAAGACCCAGTACTTC
d_gene: .; abundance: few; j_gene: TRBJ2-2; v_gene: TRBV18; CDR3aa: CASSPQGSGVEELFF; CDR3nt: TGTGCCAGCTCACCGCAGGGTAGTGGAGTCGAGGAGCTGTTTTTT
d_gene: .; abundance: few; j_gene: TRBJ2-1; v_gene: TRBV5-1; CDR3aa: CASSLEGEGLNEQLF; CDR3nt: TGCGCCAGCAGCTTGGAGGGAGAGGGTTTAAATGAGCAGCTCTTC
d_gene: TRBD1; abundance: .; j_gene: TRBJ2-5; v_gene: TRBV7-2; CDR3aa: CASSLRQGRETQYF; CDR3nt: TGTGCCAGCAGCCTCCGACAGGGTCGGGAGACCCAGTACTTC
d_gene: .; abundance: .; j_gene: TRBJ2-3; v_gene: TRBV7-9; CDR3aa: CASSQDLDSSTDAQYF; CDR3nt: TGTGCCAGCAGCCAAGATCTGGACTCTAGCACAGATGCGCAGTATTTT
d_gene: .; abundance: few; j_gene: TRBJ1-4; v_gene: TRBV28; CDR3aa: CASSSSTVALRNEKLFF; CDR3nt: TGTGCCAGCAGTTCCTCAACCGTGGCTCTTCGAAATGAAAAACTGTTTTTT
d_gene: .; abundance: many; j_gene: TRBJ2-1; v_gene: TRBV15; CDR3aa: CATSRDSPNNEQFF; CDR3nt: TGTGCCACCAGCAGAGATTCCCCCAACAATGAGCAGTTCTTC
d_gene: TRBD2; abundance: many; j_gene: TRBJ2-5; v_gene: TRBV4-3; CDR3aa: CASSPKLAGAGGETQYF; CDR3nt: TGCGCCAGCAGCCCAAAGCTAGCGGGAGCGGGTGGGGAGACCCAGTACTTC
d_gene: TRBD1; abundance: many; j_gene: TRBJ1-6; v_gene: TRBV12-5; CDR3aa: CASGFNPPGQGNSPLHF; CDR3nt: TGTGCTAGTGGTTTCAACCCCCCGGGACAGGGGAATTCACCCCTCCACTTT
d_gene: TRBD2; abundance: .; j_gene: TRBJ2-3; v_gene: TRBV30; CDR3aa: CAWAAGVTDTQYF; CDR3nt: TGTGCCTGGGCAGCGGGGGTCACAGATACGCAGTATTTT
d_gene: .; abundance: .; j_gene: TRBJ2-3; v_gene: TRBV9; CDR3aa: CASSAVGAGTDTQYF; CDR3nt: TGTGCCAGCAGTGCGGTTGGGGCGGGCACAGATACGCAGTATTTT
d_gene: .; abundance: many; j_gene: TRBJ2-7; v_gene: TRBV7-9; CDR3aa: CASSLVPVRGEQYF; CDR3nt: TGTGCCAGCAGCTTAGTGCCCGTGAGGGGCGAGCAGTACTTC
d_gene: .; abundance: .; j_gene: TRBJ1-1; v_gene: TRBV25-1; CDR3aa: CASSHRVGYGEAFF; CDR3nt: TGTGCCAGCAGCCACAGGGTAGGTTATGGTGAAGCTTTCTTT
d_gene: TRBD2; abundance: many; j_gene: TRBJ2-5; v_gene: TRBV11-2; CDR3aa: CASSLDGTSVQETQYF; CDR3nt: TGTGCCAGCAGCTTAGACGGGACTAGTGTCCAAGAGACCCAGTACTTC
d_gene: TRBD1; abundance: many; j_gene: TRBJ2-3; v_gene: TRBV6-4; CDR3aa: CASSPGQGAADTQYF; CDR3nt: TGTGCCAGCAGTCCGGGACAGGGGGCCGCAGATACGCAGTATTTT
d_gene: .; abundance: .; j_gene: TRBJ2-7; v_gene: TRBV7-2; CDR3aa: CASSLGMGEHPTYEQYF; CDR3nt: TGTGCCAGCAGCTTAGGTATGGGGGAGCACCCCACCTACGAGCAGTACTTC
d_gene: .; abundance: few; j_gene: TRBJ1-2; v_gene: TRBV6-5; CDR3aa: CASSYTGQMGHTF; CDR3nt: TGTGCCAGCAGTTACACAGGACAAATGGGCCACACCTTC